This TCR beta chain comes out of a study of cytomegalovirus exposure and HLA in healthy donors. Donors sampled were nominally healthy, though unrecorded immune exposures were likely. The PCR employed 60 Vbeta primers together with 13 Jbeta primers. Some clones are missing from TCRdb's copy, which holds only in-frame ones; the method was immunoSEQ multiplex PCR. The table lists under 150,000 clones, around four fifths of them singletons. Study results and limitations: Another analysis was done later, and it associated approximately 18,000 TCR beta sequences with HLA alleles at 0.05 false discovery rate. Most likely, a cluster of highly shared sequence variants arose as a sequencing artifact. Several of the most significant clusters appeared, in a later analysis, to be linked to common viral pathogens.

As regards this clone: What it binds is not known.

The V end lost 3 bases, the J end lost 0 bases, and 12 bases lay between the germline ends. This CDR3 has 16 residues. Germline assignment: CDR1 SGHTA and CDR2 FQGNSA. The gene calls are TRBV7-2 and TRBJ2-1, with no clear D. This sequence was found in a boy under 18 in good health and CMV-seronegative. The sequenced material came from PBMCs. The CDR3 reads CASSFMGPGSYNEQFF. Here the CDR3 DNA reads TGTGCCAGCAGCTTTATGGGCCCAGGCTCCTACAATGAGCAGTTCTTC.